The entry below gives a single T cell receptor (beta chain) sequence along with its context. The data derive from a study of CD8 T cells in Susac syndrome. There are 14 residues in the CDR3. V lost 5 bases to trimming and J lost 2 bases, with 13 bases between them. RNA in amounts of about 0.5 to 1 ug was reverse transcribed with random hexamers. Amplification of the TCR beta CDR3 was carried out by immunoSEQ multiplex PCR, which spanned a total of 54 Vbeta and 13 Jbeta segments. MiXCR, applied by TCRdb to the immunoSEQ multiplex PCR reads, yields one record per CDR3 protein. The sample carries nearly 70,000 distinct CDR3 sequences, roughly 94% recorded once.

This receptor was identified in a human donor in good health. The rearrangement uses TRBV12-3 or TRBV12-4 and TRBJ2-7, with D tentatively TRBD1 or TRBD2 (7 bases each). Material: CD8+ T cells from PBMCs. The CDR3 DNA reads TGTGCCAGCAGTATCAGGGGGACTACCTACGAGCAGTACTTC. It encodes CASSIRGTTYEQYF.